These 26 T cell receptor beta chains share one sample of origin, sequenced in a study of cytomegalovirus exposure and HLA in healthy donors. PCR employed 60 Vbeta and 13 Jbeta primers. Repertoires were generated with immunoSEQ multiplex PCR, while TCRdb's copy carries only in-frame clones and drops some. The sample shows about 150,000 clones, 84% of them seen only once. Input material: PBMCs. These TCRs come from a boy aged 2 to 10 in good health and CMV-seronegative.

The V and J genes are TRBV6-1 and TRBJ2-7; perhaps TRBD1 as D (6 bases). Trimming removed 8 bases from V and 2 bases from J, with 10 bases in between. CDR1 is MNHNS and CDR2 is SASEGT in the germline V gene. The CDR3 totals 12 residues. The chain's CDR3 is CASHRDAYEQYF. The CDR3 DNA is TGTGCCAGCCACAGGGACGCCTACGAGCAGTACTTC.

V usage is TRBV9 and J usage is TRBJ2-1; D is ambiguous. Deletions cut 0 bases from V and 3 bases from J, with 16 bases between. Per germline, CDR1 SGDLS and CDR2 YYNGEE. The CDR3 has 17 amino acids. CDR3 in DNA: TGTGCCAGCAGCGTAGGGCGGTCCGCCGTGGTCTACAATGAGCAGTTCTTC. Protein sequence: CASSVGRSAVVYNEQFF.

This chain connects TRBV6-1 to TRBJ2-2, with a possible D match to TRBD2 (6 bases). Trimming pared 2 bases from V and 6 bases from J, leaving 10 bases between. Germline lookup yields CDR1 MNHNS and CDR2 SASEGT. The CDR3 loop spans 14 amino acids. The CDR3: CASSEKEGPGELFF. The CDR3 nucleotides are TGTGCCAGCAGTGAAAAGGAGGGCCCCGGGGAGCTGTTTTTT.

The chain employs TRBV21-1 and TRBJ2-1; the table's D call, TRBD2, was not checked against the DNA. TRBV21-1 is assigned pseudogene status. This CDR3 comprises 18 residues. CDR3 in amino acids: CASSEGLAGGIRYNEQFF. The DNA of the CDR3 is TGTGCCAGCAGCGAGGGACTAGCGGGAGGGATAAGATACAATGAGCAGTTCTTC.

The V gene is TRBV4-1, the J gene TRBJ2-5, with 7 bases that match TRBD1. The junction had 9 bases not matched to a gene; V was cut back by 3 bases and J by 5 bases. Germline lookup yields CDR1 MGHRA and CDR2 YSYEKL. This CDR3 comprises 15 residues. This CDR3 is CASSQRRQGGETQYF. For the CDR3, the DNA is TGCGCCAGCAGCCAGCGAAGACAGGGTGGGGAGACCCAGTACTTC.

This chain uses TRBV28 with TRBJ2-2; 9 bases agree with TRBD1. The CDR3 sequence is 16 residues long. V gave up 1 base and J gave up 5 bases; unmatched junction bases: 5. The germline gives CDR1 MDHEN, CDR2 SYDVKM. CDR3 in amino acids: CASSLSQGAGTGELFF. The CDR3 DNA reads as TGTGCCAGCAGTTTATCACAGGGGGCGGGTACCGGGGAGCTGTTTTTT.

The chain couples TRBV28 to TRBJ2-7; TRBD1 might be the D (6 bases). V lost 2 bases, J lost 0 bases, and 11 bases lay in between. CDR1 and CDR2 from the germline V gene are MDHEN and SYDVKM. CDR3 length: 15 residues. This CDR3 reads CASSLARDTSYEQYF. The CDR3 DNA reads as TGTGCCAGCAGTTTAGCCCGGGACACCTCCTACGAGCAGTACTTC.

This chain uses TRBV25-1 with TRBJ2-1; 9 positions agree with TRBD1. The CDR3 covers 16 residues. V lost 3 bases, J lost 4 bases, and 7 bases stayed unmatched. Per germline, CDR1 MGHDK and CDR2 SYGVNS. CDR3 in DNA: TGTGCCAGCAGTGACCCCGGACAGGGGACATACAATGAGCAGTTCTTC. It is translated as CASSDPGQGTYNEQFF.

The chain joins TRBV18 to TRBJ1-4, with D possibly matching TRBD1 (5 bases). CDR1 is KGHSH and CDR2 is LQKENI in the germline V gene. The CDR3 loop spans 14 amino acids. V was cut by 3 bases and J by 6 bases, with 11 bases left in between. DNA for the CDR3: TGTGCCAGCTCACCCCGGGGACTCGATGAAAAACTGTTTTTT. Protein: CASSPRGLDEKLFF. Variable domain in full (rest from reference TRBV18 and TRBJ1-4): NAGVMQNPRHLVRRRGQEARLRCSPMKGHSHVYWYRQLPEEGLKFMVYLQKENIIDESGMPKERFSAEFPKEGPSILRIQQVVRGDSAAYFCASSPRGLDEKLFFGSGTQLSVL.

This sequence joins TRBV5-1 and TRBJ2-3, with a tentative D call TRBD2 (6 bases). Germline CDR1 SGHRS, CDR2 YFSETQ. This CDR3 spans 14 amino acids. Trimming removed 0 bases from V and 5 bases from J, with 10 bases in between. The CDR3 DNA follows: TGCGCCAGCAGCTTGGCCGGAGGGGAAGATACGCAGTATTTT. Translation gives CASSLAGGEDTQYF. Full variable domain (rest looked up from reference TRBV5-1 and TRBJ2-3): KAGVTQTPRYLIKTRGQQVTLSCSPISGHRSVSWYQQTPGQGLQFLFEYFSETQRNKGNFPGRFSGRQFSNSRSEMNVSTLELGDSALYLCASSLAGGEDTQYFGPGTRLTVL.

This sequence joins TRBV14 and TRBJ2-5; 11 nucleotides align to TRBD2. The CDR3 covers 16 residues. Germline CDR1 reads SGHDN; CDR2 reads FVKESK. V shed 2 bases, J shed 4 bases, and the junction held 6 bases outside the gene matches. As DNA, the CDR3 is TGTGCCAGCAGCCAAATAGCGGGGGGGCCGTTAGAGACCCAGTACTTC. It encodes CASSQIAGGPLETQYF.

The chain recombines TRBV13 with TRBJ2-5; 7 bases align to TRBD2. The better agreement between TRBJ2-7 and the DNA end casts doubt on the J call. The CDR3 extends over 14 amino acids. Germline assignment: CDR1 PRHDT and CDR2 FYEKMQ (reference sequence). In DNA form, the CDR3 reads TGTGCCAGCAGTGTCGGAGCGGGAAATAACGAGCAGTACTTC. Translating it yields CASSVGAGNNEQYF.

This rearrangement joins TRBV28 to TRBJ2-7, with D possibly TRBD2 on 5 matching bases. Trimming shortened V by 8 bases and J by 1 base, and 18 bases separated the two germline ends. In germline, CDR1 is MDHEN, CDR2 SYDVKM. The CDR3 spans 15 residues. The CDR3 sequence: CASVRAPGSSYEQYF. Written as DNA, the CDR3 is TGTGCCAGCGTTCGGGCTCCGGGGTCGTCCTACGAGCAGTACTTC.

This clone was observed once. The chain recombines TRBV5-6 with TRBJ1-2; a possible D gene is TRBD1 (5 bases). The germline V gene encodes CDR1 SGHDT and CDR2 YYEEEE. The CDR3 loop spans 14 amino acids. V was cut by 4 bases and J by 4 bases, with 14 bases left in between. CDR3 DNA: TGTGCCAGCAGCCGTTCACAGGATCCCTATGGCTACACCTTC. Translating it yields CASSRSQDPYGYTF.

The J gene is TRBJ2-7, the V gene TRBV7-8, with 9 bases identical to TRBD2. CDR1 is SGHVS, CDR2 FQNEAQ, per germline. V was clipped by 1 base and J by 2 bases; unmatched bases: 3. CDR3 length equals 15 residues. DNA for the CDR3: TGTGCCAGCAGCTTAGATGGCGGGAGGGCCTACGAGCAGTACTTC. Protein sequence: CASSLDGGRAYEQYF.

The chain combines TRBV27 with TRBJ2-1, with TRBD2 matching 14 bases. V was clipped by 6 bases and J by 1 base; unmatched bases: 8. Germline V gene data show CDR1 as MNHEY and CDR2 as SMNVEV (reference sequence). The CDR3 is made up of 18 amino acids. The CDR3 nucleotides read TGTGCCAGCAGACCGGGACTAGCGGGAGTGATGTCCTACAATGAGCAGTTCTTC. Its protein product is CASRPGLAGVMSYNEQFF.

The rearrangement links TRBV11-2 to TRBJ2-3; TRBD2 might be the D (6 bases). The CDR3 contains 14 residues. Deletions cut 6 bases from V and 3 bases from J, with 13 bases between. Germline V gives CDR1 SGHAT, CDR2 FQNNGV. The CDR3 bases are TGTGCCAGCAGTCCGGGAGTGGGAACAGATACGCAGTATTTT. It is translated as CASSPGVGTDTQYF.

V usage is TRBV9 and J usage is TRBJ2-1; D ambiguous. This CDR3 contains 17 residues. Germline CDR1 is SGDLS and CDR2 is YYNGEE. Trimming stripped 0 bases from V and 4 bases from J, with 17 bases between. CDR3 region: CASSVDPPLALYNEQFF. In nucleotides, the CDR3 is TGTGCCAGCAGCGTAGACCCCCCCTTAGCCCTATACAATGAGCAGTTCTTC.

In this sample, this clone turned up once. The chain is built from TRBV7-2 and TRBJ2-5; TRBD2 agrees at 8 bases. Gene TRBJ2-7 matches the end of the DNA better, so the J call may be wrong. The CDR3 extends over 14 amino acids. From germline, CDR1 is SGHTA and CDR2 FQGNSA. CDR3 sequence (DNA): TGTGCCAGCAGCTTTAGCGGGAAGATATACGAGCAGTACTTC. Encoded protein: CASSFSGKIYEQYF.

The V call is TRBV20-1, the J call TRBJ1-2; the D gene is possibly TRBD1 (5 bases). Trimming left V 6 bases short and J 6 bases short, with 8 bases between. CDR1 DFQATT and CDR2 SNEGSKA come from the germline V gene (reference sequence). The CDR3 extends over 10 amino acids. CDR3 protein: CSASTDGYTF. The CDR3 DNA is TGCAGTGCCTCGACAGATGGCTACACCTTC.

The gene calls are TRBV18 and TRBJ2-7; no definite D call. This CDR3 comprises 14 residues. The germline gives CDR1 KGHSH, CDR2 LQKENI. V lost 4 bases, J lost 1 base, and 11 bases lay in between. Here the CDR3 reads CASSRNPRSYEQYF. The CDR3 DNA reads TGTGCCAGCTCACGGAATCCGCGGTCCTACGAGCAGTACTTC.

The chain links TRBV4-2 to TRBJ1-1; D ambiguous. The ends were cut back, 4 bases at V and 0 bases at J, with 21 bases in the middle. The CDR3 sequence is 18 residues long. CDR1 is LGHNA, CDR2 YNFKEQ, per germline. In nucleotides, the CDR3 is TGTGCCAGCAGCCCAAACCCCGGTCGCCACGCGGTGAACACTGAAGCTTTCTTT. Amino acids: CASSPNPGRHAVNTEAFF.

The CDR3 region is CASSQVRAGNTIYF. The CDR3 coding sequence is TGTGCCAGCAGCCAAGTCCGAGCTGGAAACACCATATATTTT. The genes are TRBV14 and TRBJ1-3; D call uncertain. The CDR3 length is 14 residues. Germline V gene data show CDR1 as SGHDN and CDR2 as FVKESK. V lost 1 base, J lost 2 bases, and 6 bases lay in between.

The chain uses TRBV25-1 and TRBJ2-2, with D maybe TRBD1 (6 bases). Between the trimmed V and J ends, which lost 5 bases and 1 base, there was a span of 14 bases. Germline CDR1 and CDR2: MGHDK and SYGVNS. The CDR3 is made up of 16 amino acids. The CDR3 spells CASSILGGVNTGELFF. Written as DNA, the CDR3 is TGTGCCAGCAGTATTCTAGGGGGTGTGAACACCGGGGAGCTGTTTTTT.

The chain recombines TRBV10-3 with TRBJ1-5; D is possibly TRBD1 (6 bases). This CDR3 comprises 13 residues. Germline CDR1 reads ENHRY; CDR2 reads SYGVKD. The V gene lost 8 bases and the J gene lost 4 bases, with 12 bases spanning the gap. CDR3 sequence: CAIPQGQNQPQHF. The CDR3 nucleotides read TGTGCCATCCCGCAGGGGCAGAATCAGCCCCAGCATTTT.

This clone was seen more than once but under ten times. The rearrangement links TRBV9 to TRBJ2-3; 7 nucleotides line up with TRBD2. V was pared by 0 bases and J by 3 bases, with 10 bases of the junction left unmatched. CDR1 and CDR2 from the germline V gene are SGDLS and YYNGEE. This CDR3 has 17 residues. For the CDR3, the DNA is TGTGCCAGCAGCGTAGCTACGGGGGAGGGCTGGACAGATACGCAGTATTTT. This sequence encodes CASSVATGEGWTDTQYF.